This is a list of T cell receptor beta chains from one sample in a study of T cells in localized non-small cell lung cancer. Produced via immunoSEQ multiplex PCR; TCRdb's table is partial and in-frame only. This table holds more than 45,000 clones, 65% to 85% found once. The sequencing here drew on peripheral blood mononuclear cells, taken before any cancer treatment. These receptors all stem from a man aged 35 to 69 with stage III lung adenocarcinoma. CDR3s include the opening cysteine and the closing phenylalanine or tryptophan. Each record gives: CDR3 length, V gene, D gene, clone size, J gene, CDR3 DNA, CDR3 protein. A D gene is named only where the DNA matches it firmly. Clone size is not always given. Where it is, it says once, few, many or a class for expanded clones.

length: 15
V: TRBV2
D: TRBD2
size: NA
J: TRBJ2-7
DNA: TGTGCCAGCAGTCCTTTACCGGGACTAAACTACGAGCAGTACTTC
CDR3: CASSPLPGLNYEQYF

length: 16
V: TRBV2
D: NA
size: NA
J: TRBJ2-1
DNA: TGTGCCAGCAGCGAAGTGCGGGTTGGGTCCTACAATGAGCAGTTCTTC
CDR3: CASSEVRVGSYNEQFF

length: 16
V: TRBV7-6
D: NA
size: NA
J: TRBJ2-5
DNA: TGTGCCAGCAGCCCATCTGGAGGGGGGGCAGGAGAGACCCAGTACTTC
CDR3: CASSPSGGGAGETQYF

length: 14
V: TRBV19
D: NA
size: NA
J: TRBJ2-5
DNA: TGTGCCAGTAGTACCCGACGACTGGGGGAGACCCAGTACTTC
CDR3: CASSTRRLGETQYF

length: 14
V: TRBV5-1
D: TRBD1
size: NA
J: TRBJ2-5
DNA: TGCGCCAGCAGCTTGACAGGGGGAAGAGAGACCCAGTACTTC
CDR3: CASSLTGGRETQYF

length: 15
V: TRBV5-1
D: TRBD1
size: NA
J: TRBJ1-4
DNA: TGCGCCAGCACCCCGACAGGGGCTGAGGAAGAAAAACTGTTTTTT
CDR3: CASTPTGAEEEKLFF

length: 12
V: TRBV18
D: NA
size: NA
J: TRBJ2-2
DNA: TGTGCCAGCTCACCAGTAACCGGGGAGCTGTTTTTT
CDR3: CASSPVTGELFF

length: 19
V: TRBV18
D: TRBD1
size: NA
J: TRBJ2-3
DNA: TGTGCCAGCTCACCGGTATCGCTGGCCGGGACAGCTAGCACAGATACGCAGTATTTT
CDR3: CASSPVSLAGTASTDTQYF

length: 15
V: TRBV28
D: NA
size: NA
J: TRBJ2-7
DNA: TGTGCCAGCAGTTTAAGACGACAATTCCTCGGAGAGCAGTACTTC
CDR3: CASSLRRQFLGEQYF

length: 17
V: TRBV19
D: NA
size: NA
J: TRBJ1-5
DNA: TGTGCCAGTAGTATTCGGGGCAACCCCACCGACAGTGGATCCCAGCATTTT
CDR3: CASSIRGNPTDSGSQHF

length: 13
V: TRBV11-2
D: NA
size: NA
J: TRBJ1-2
DNA: TGTGCCAGCAGCCCTGACAGGAATTATGGCTACACCTTC
CDR3: CASSPDRNYGYTF

length: 18
V: TRBV4-2
D: NA
size: NA
J: TRBJ1-4
DNA: TGTGCCAGCAGCCAAGATCTCCTAACACAGGTTGGGAATGAAAAACTGTTTTTT
CDR3: CASSQDLLTQVGNEKLFF

length: 13
V: TRBV7-3
D: NA
size: NA
J: TRBJ2-5
DNA: TGTGCCAGCAGCTTAGCCCTAGGGGCGACCCAGTACTTC
CDR3: CASSLALGATQYF

length: 14
V: TRBV10-3
D: NA
size: few
J: TRBJ1-5
DNA: TGTGCCATCAGTGAGCGGCAGGCTAATCAGCCCCAGCATTTT
CDR3: CAISERQANQPQHF

length: 13
V: TRBV30
D: TRBD2
size: NA
J: TRBJ2-5
DNA: TGTGCCTGGACTAGCGGGGGCCAAGAGACCCAGTACTTC
CDR3: CAWTSGGQETQYF

length: 16
V: TRBV11-1
D: TRBD2
size: NA
J: TRBJ2-1
DNA: TGTGCCAGCAGCTCTTTAGCGGGCCGCTCCTACAATGAGCAGTTCTTC
CDR3: CASSSLAGRSYNEQFF

length: 12
V: TRBV29-1
D: NA
size: few
J: TRBJ1-2
DNA: TGCAGCGTCTCAAGGACCCTCGATGGCTACACCTTC
CDR3: CSVSRTLDGYTF

length: 16
V: TRBV11-2
D: NA
size: NA
J: TRBJ1-2
DNA: TGTGCCAGCAGACCCCTGGGGGGGGCCGACAACTATGGCTACACCTTC
CDR3: CASRPLGGADNYGYTF

length: 16
V: TRBV10-2
D: TRBD1
size: NA
J: TRBJ2-3
DNA: TGCGCCAGCAGTGACCCGACAGGGAAGGTACCGAATACGCAGTATTTT
CDR3: CASSDPTGKVPNTQYF

length: 14
V: TRBV7-6
D: NA
size: once
J: TRBJ2-7
DNA: TGTGCCAGCAGCCTCCGGGACTCCGCCTACGAGCAGTACTTC
CDR3: CASSLRDSAYEQYF

length: 17
V: TRBV5-5
D: TRBD1
size: NA
J: TRBJ2-5
DNA: TGTGCCAGCAGCCAAGACACCGGGACAGGGGTTTTGGAGACCCAGTACTTC
CDR3: CASSQDTGTGVLETQYF

length: 14
V: TRBV5-1
D: NA
size: once
J: TRBJ2-1
DNA: TGCGCCAGCAGCCGGACGGGGACCTACAATGAGCAGTTCTTC
CDR3: CASSRTGTYNEQFF

length: 15
V: TRBV11-2
D: TRBD1
size: once
J: TRBJ2-5
DNA: TGTGCCAGCAGCGCCCGGGACAGGGGACCGGAGACCCAGTACTTC
CDR3: CASSARDRGPETQYF

length: 13
V: TRBV29-1
D: NA
size: NA
J: TRBJ2-2
DNA: TGCAGCGTCCCCCATCCGGGCACCGGGGAGCTGTTTTTT
CDR3: CSVPHPGTGELFF

length: 14
V: TRBV5-1
D: TRBD2
size: NA
J: TRBJ2-7
DNA: TGCGCCAGCAGCCCCGGGCGGGGGACCGACGAGCAGTACTTC
CDR3: CASSPGRGTDEQYF

length: 16
V: TRBV5-6
D: TRBD2
size: NA
J: TRBJ2-3
DNA: TGTGCCAGCAGCAGACTAGCGGGAGGCAAAGCAGATACGCAGTATTTT
CDR3: CASSRLAGGKADTQYF

length: 14
V: TRBV7-9
D: TRBD1
size: few
J: TRBJ2-7
DNA: TGTGCCAGCAGCCCGGGACAGGGGAACGACGAGCAGTACTTC
CDR3: CASSPGQGNDEQYF

length: 13
V: TRBV7-8
D: TRBD1
size: NA
J: TRBJ1-2
DNA: TGTGCCAGCAGCTTCACAGGGGACAATGGCTACACCTTC
CDR3: CASSFTGDNGYTF

length: 16
V: TRBV11-1
D: TRBD2
size: NA
J: TRBJ2-3
DNA: TGTGCCAGCAGCCCTACGGGGCGGGGGAGCACAGATACGCAGTATTTT
CDR3: CASSPTGRGSTDTQYF

length: 12
V: TRBV2
D: TRBD1
size: NA
J: TRBJ1-2
DNA: TGTGCCAGCGTTGGACAGGGTGATGGCTACACCTTC
CDR3: CASVGQGDGYTF

length: 15
V: TRBV11-1
D: TRBD1
size: NA
J: TRBJ1-6
DNA: TGTGCCAGCACCGTGGGGACAGTCTATAATTCACCCCTCCACTTT
CDR3: CASTVGTVYNSPLHF

length: 15
V: TRBV28
D: TRBD1
size: NA
J: TRBJ1-4
DNA: TGTGCCAGCAGTCTCCCCGGGACAGCCCTTGAAAAACTGTTTTTT
CDR3: CASSLPGTALEKLFF

length: 14
V: TRBV6-6
D: NA
size: NA
J: TRBJ2-7
DNA: TGTGCCAGCAGTCCACGGGGCAGGCCCTACGAGCAGTACTTC
CDR3: CASSPRGRPYEQYF

length: 14
V: TRBV7-9
D: NA
size: NA
J: TRBJ1-1
DNA: TGTGCCAGCAGCCGTGTCGGAGGGAACACTGAAGCTTTCTTT
CDR3: CASSRVGGNTEAFF

length: 16
V: TRBV30
D: TRBD1
size: NA
J: TRBJ2-1
DNA: TGTGCCTGGAGTGTTCGAGACAGGGGCACCTACAATGAGCAGTTCTTC
CDR3: CAWSVRDRGTYNEQFF

length: 15
V: TRBV7-9
D: NA
size: NA
J: TRBJ1-5
DNA: TGTGCCAGCAGCTTAAGTTCTGGGGGGTTGGAGCCCCAGCATTTT
CDR3: CASSLSSGGLEPQHF

length: 17
V: TRBV15
D: NA
size: NA
J: TRBJ2-6
DNA: TGTGCCACCAGCAGCTGGACCTCGAGCTCTGGGGCCAACGTCCTGACTTTC
CDR3: CATSSWTSSSGANVLTF

length: 14
V: TRBV7-9
D: NA
size: NA
J: TRBJ2-7
DNA: TGTGCCAGCAGCTTAGGGCCAGCCCCCTACGAGCAGTACTTC
CDR3: CASSLGPAPYEQYF

length: 12
V: TRBV11-2
D: NA
size: NA
J: TRBJ1-5
DNA: TGTGCCAGCAGCGAGGGACCGCAGCCCCAGCATTTT
CDR3: CASSEGPQPQHF

length: 13
V: TRBV5-6
D: NA
size: once
J: TRBJ2-5
DNA: TGTGCCAGCAGCCTGACCCGCCCCGAGACCCAGTACTTC
CDR3: CASSLTRPETQYF

length: 15
V: TRBV25-1
D: NA
size: NA
J: TRBJ2-5
DNA: TGTGCCAGCAGTGCCATCTCCTGGGGGCAAGAGACCCAGTACTTC
CDR3: CASSAISWGQETQYF

length: 11
V: TRBV19
D: NA
size: NA
J: TRBJ2-3
DNA: TGTGCCAGTAGTATAGGAGATACGCAGTATTTT
CDR3: CASSIGDTQYF

length: 17
V: TRBV7-8
D: TRBD1
size: NA
J: TRBJ1-5
DNA: TGTGCCAGCAGCCTGGGACAGGGGGCGAGGAGCAATCAGCCCCAGCATTTT
CDR3: CASSLGQGARSNQPQHF

length: 13
V: TRBV30
D: NA
size: NA
J: TRBJ1-1
DNA: TGTGCCTGGAGTGGGACGGCGAACACTGAAGCTTTCTTT
CDR3: CAWSGTANTEAFF

length: 12
V: TRBV30
D: NA
size: few
J: TRBJ1-1
DNA: TGTGCCTGGAGTGTCGGGAACACTGAAGCTTTCTTT
CDR3: CAWSVGNTEAFF

length: 12
V: TRBV30
D: NA
size: NA
J: TRBJ2-1
DNA: TGTGCCTGGGGCCACGGGGGAGGTGAGCAGTTCTTC
CDR3: CAWGHGGGEQFF

length: 15
V: TRBV7-6
D: NA
size: NA
J: TRBJ2-1
DNA: TGTGCCAGCAGCTTGGATGAGGGTTCCTACAATGAGCAGTTCTTC
CDR3: CASSLDEGSYNEQFF

length: 14
V: TRBV27
D: NA
size: NA
J: TRBJ1-4
DNA: TGTGCCAGCAGCCCAGATGTCCCCGGGGAAAAACTGTTTTTT
CDR3: CASSPDVPGEKLFF

length: 12
V: TRBV2
D: NA
size: NA
J: TRBJ2-5
DNA: TGTGCCAGCAGTGAGGGAGGAGAGACCCAGTACTTC
CDR3: CASSEGGETQYF

length: 16
V: TRBV10-3
D: TRBD2
size: NA
J: TRBJ2-3
DNA: TGTGCCATCAGTGTACGCGGGAGGTCAGGCACAGATACGCAGTATTTT
CDR3: CAISVRGRSGTDTQYF

length: 15
V: TRBV7-2
D: NA
size: NA
J: TRBJ1-3
DNA: TGTGCCAGCAGCCCGGCTCAGGGGTCCGGAAACACCATATATTTT
CDR3: CASSPAQGSGNTIYF

length: 14
V: TRBV7-9
D: TRBD2
size: NA
J: TRBJ2-7
DNA: TGTGCCAGCAGCCCTAGCGGGACCTCCTACGAGCAGTACTTC
CDR3: CASSPSGTSYEQYF

length: 14
V: TRBV5-6
D: TRBD1
size: NA
J: TRBJ1-6
DNA: TGTGCCAGCAGCCGGGACAGGTATAATTCACCCCTCCACTTT
CDR3: CASSRDRYNSPLHF

length: 14
V: TRBV11-1
D: NA
size: NA
J: TRBJ2-7
DNA: TGTGCCAGCAGCCTCCGGACAGCTGCTTACGAGCAGTACTTC
CDR3: CASSLRTAAYEQYF